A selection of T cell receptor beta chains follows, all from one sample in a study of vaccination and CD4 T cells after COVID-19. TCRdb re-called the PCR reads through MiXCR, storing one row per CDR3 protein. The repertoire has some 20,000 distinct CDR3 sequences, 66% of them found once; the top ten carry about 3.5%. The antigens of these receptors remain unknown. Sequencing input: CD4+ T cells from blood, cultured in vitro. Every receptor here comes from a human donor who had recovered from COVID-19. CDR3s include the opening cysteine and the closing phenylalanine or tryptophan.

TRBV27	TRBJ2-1	CASSPLKGAYNEQFF
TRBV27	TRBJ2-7	CASSLWGAQGYEQYF
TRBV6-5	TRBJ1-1	CASSYRGGQAFF
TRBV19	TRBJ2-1	CASSPGRPDGWVYNEQFF
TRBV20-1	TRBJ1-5	CSRWWPARGIQPQHF
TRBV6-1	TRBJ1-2	CASRRDRDYGYTF
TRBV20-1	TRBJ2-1	CSVYRGGLVGNEQFF
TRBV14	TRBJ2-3	CASSWTTSTDTQYF
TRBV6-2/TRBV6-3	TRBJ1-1	CASSFSQLRMNTEAFF
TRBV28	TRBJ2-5	CASSSTKGANQETQYF
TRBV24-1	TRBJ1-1	CAPEGYTEAFF
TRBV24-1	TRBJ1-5	CATSDRQFSQPQHF
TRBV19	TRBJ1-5	CASTLQLNQPQHF
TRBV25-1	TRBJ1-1	CASSGNRVNTEAFF
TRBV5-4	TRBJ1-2	CASSFGNPSFGYTF
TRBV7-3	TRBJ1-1	CASSLEKGVEAFF
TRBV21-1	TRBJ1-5	CASSKTGGDQPQHF
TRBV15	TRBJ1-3	CATSREGTLSSGNTIYF
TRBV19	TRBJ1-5	CASSIGQDRGLLQPQHF
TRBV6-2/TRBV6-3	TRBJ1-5	CASTNGDGNLNQPQHF
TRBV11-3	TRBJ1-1	CASSFGGHPEAFF
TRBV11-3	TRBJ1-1	CASRGYRPTEAFF
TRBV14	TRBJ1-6	CASSQDGRGNSPLHF
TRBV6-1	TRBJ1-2	CASSQAAEYGYTF
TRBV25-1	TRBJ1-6	CASSPQGESPLHF
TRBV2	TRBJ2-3	CASHRGSGTDTQYF
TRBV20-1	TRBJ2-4	CSARAPGLAKNIQYF
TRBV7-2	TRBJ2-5	CASSLGSGAYGTQYF
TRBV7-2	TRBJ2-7	CATRRTGSFKQYF
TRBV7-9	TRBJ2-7	CASSLGSGTSAGEQYF
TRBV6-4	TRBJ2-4	CASSSEEKNIQYF